The T cell receptor beta chain under discussion was sequenced for a study of tumor and adjacent non-tumor tissue in lung cancer. A modified ARM-PCR protocol with three rounds of nested PCR amplified TCRbeta. TCRdb processed the multiplex PCR reads anew with MiXCR; each CDR3 protein has one entry. Among 200,000 to 250,000 distinct CDR3 sequences, less than 80% were seen once, and the ten largest hold roughly a quarter. No cell sorting was done before RNA was extracted from the tissue. This CDR3 is 13 amino acids long. Germline loops: CDR1 SQVTM, CDR2 ANQGSEA. This TCR came from a man aged 55 to 70 with non-small cell lung cancer. The sequenced material came from lung tumor tissue. The chain employs TRBV29-1 and TRBJ1-4; TRBD1 agrees at 7 bases. This CDR3 is CNVRDRLNEKLFF. CDR3 DNA: TGCAACGTCCGGGACAGACTCAATGAAAAACTGTTTTTT.